Listed here are 27 T cell receptor beta chains from one sample, sequenced in a study of T cell responses to AZD1222 COVID-19 vaccine. The protocol was immunoSEQ multiplex PCR, while the TCRdb copy is restricted to in-frame clones and leaves out a portion. The sample carries some 58,000 clones, about 90% recorded once. The material sequenced was peripheral blood, taken on day 0 of AZD1222 vaccination. These receptors were taken from an adult in good health.

The chain links TRBV9 to TRBJ1-5, with D perhaps matching TRBD1 (6 bases). The CDR3 extends over 12 amino acids. The V and J ends lost 0 bases and 9 bases respectively, with 7 bases between them. The germline CDR1 and CDR2 sequences are SGDLS and YYNGEE. The CDR3 bases are TGTGCCAGCAGCGTAGAAGGGGGGCCCCAGCATTTT. Its protein is CASSVEGGPQHF.

The chain has TRBV28 and TRBJ2-3, with TRBD2 identical over 14 bases. V lost 6 bases to trimming and J lost 2 bases; unmatched junction nucleotides: 7. CDR3 size: 17 residues. Germline CDR1 MDHEN, CDR2 SYDVKM. CDR3 residues: CASRRRTSGRITDTQYF. CDR3 DNA sequence: TGTGCCAGCAGACGTAGGACTAGCGGGAGGATCACAGATACGCAGTATTTT.

The chain uses TRBV11-3 and TRBJ1-2; D gene ambiguous. Germline loops: CDR1 SGHNT, CDR2 YENEEA. The CDR3 sequence is 15 residues long. V lost 3 bases to trimming and J lost 4 bases, with 15 bases between them. CDR3 sequence reads: CASSLVPLSIYGYTF. The CDR3 nucleotides are TGTGCCAGCAGCTTGGTTCCCCTAAGCATCTATGGCTACACCTTC.

This chain connects TRBV19 to TRBJ2-2; 7 bases match TRBD2. The V gene's germline CDR1 is LNHDA and CDR2 SQIVND (reference sequence). The J segment lost 4 bases and the V segment lost 5 bases, leaving 10 bases of the junction unmatched. The CDR3 runs to 16 residues. The CDR3 region has the DNA TGTGCCAGTAGTTCTGTTTTCGGGAGGAGCACCGGGGAGCTGTTTTTT. It translates to CASSSVFGRSTGELFF. Full variable domain (rest looked up from reference TRBV19 and TRBJ2-2): DGGITQSPKYLFRKEGQNVTLSCEQNLNHDAMYWYRQDPGQGLRLIYYSQIVNDFQKGDIAEGYSVSREKKESFPLTVTSAQKNPTAFYLCASSSVFGRSTGELFFGEGSRLTVL.

This chain joins TRBV13 and TRBJ2-4; D is undetermined. Trimming cost V 4 bases and J 5 bases, with 12 bases left between them. The CDR3 is 14 residues long. CDR1 is PRHDT and CDR2 is FYEKMQ in the germline V gene (reference sequence). The DNA for the CDR3 is TGTGCCAGCAGCTCTTTAAGAGCGCAAAACATTCAGTACTTC. Encoded protein: CASSSLRAQNIQYF.

This clone has just one count. The rearrangement joins TRBV30 to TRBJ2-7, with D possibly matching TRBD1 (6 bases). Between the trimmed V and J ends, which lost 7 bases and 0 bases, there was a span of 22 bases. Germline assignment: CDR1 GTSNPN and CDR2 SVGIG (reference sequence). The CDR3 sequence is 16 residues long. This CDR3 reads CASDGISTGSSYEQYF. The CDR3 DNA reads as TGTGCCTCCGACGGAATATCAACAGGGAGCTCCTACGAGCAGTACTTC.

The rearrangement uses TRBV3-1 (or the pseudogene TRBV3-2) and TRBJ1-5, with D perhaps TRBD1 (6 bases). The V and J ends lost 4 bases and 6 bases respectively, with 19 bases between them. The V gene's germline CDR1 is LGHDT and CDR2 YNNKEL (reference sequence). This CDR3 is 16 amino acids long. CDR3 nucleotide sequence: TGTGCCAGCAGCCCCGATGGGCCAGGGGCTGGTCAGCCCCAGCATTTT. This codes for CASSPDGPGAGQPQHF.

The chain employs TRBV4-1 and TRBJ2-2; D is perhaps TRBD1 (6 bases). The V gene lost 0 bases and the J gene lost 6 bases, with 17 bases spanning the gap. The CDR3 loop spans 17 amino acids. In germline, CDR1 is MGHRA, CDR2 YSYEKL. CDR3 amino acids: CASSQDVPGTTAGELFF. CDR3 DNA sequence: TGCGCCAGCAGCCAAGACGTCCCAGGGACAACTGCCGGGGAGCTGTTTTTT.

The chain couples TRBV5-4 to TRBJ2-1; D is unresolved. The CDR3 length is 12 residues. Germline assignment: CDR1 SGHNT and CDR2 YYREEE (reference sequence). The V end lost 0 bases, the J end lost 9 bases, and 7 bases lay between the germline ends. CDR3 residues: CASSLGRSEQFF. CDR3 nucleotides: TGTGCCAGCAGCTTGGGTCGGTCTGAGCAGTTCTTC.

The J gene is TRBJ1-1, the V gene TRBV7-2; D unclear. V lost 5 bases and J 5 bases, leaving 15 bases between the germline ends. The CDR3 is 14 residues long. CDR1 is SGHTA, CDR2 FQGNSA, per germline. The CDR3 reads CASSLLPSATEAFF. The CDR3 nucleotides are TGTGCCAGCAGCCTCCTACCCTCGGCTACTGAAGCTTTCTTT.

The J gene is TRBJ1-2, the V gene TRBV19, with D possibly being TRBD1 (6 bases). The V and J ends lost 2 bases and 6 bases respectively, with 16 bases between them. CDR3 length equals 15 residues. The V gene's germline CDR1 is LNHDA and CDR2 SQIVND (reference sequence). CDR3 coding DNA: TGTGCCAGTAGTATATCAACAGGGTCGGGGAATGGCTACACCTTC. The encoded protein is CASSISTGSGNGYTF.

This clone showed up just a few times. The chain carries TRBV12-3 or TRBV12-4 and TRBJ2-7; a possible D gene is TRBD2 (6 bases). Deletions cut 6 bases from V and 2 bases from J, with 11 bases between. The CDR3 loop spans 13 amino acids. The CDR3, as DNA: TGTGCCAGCAGGATTAGCGGTACCTACGAGCAGTACTTC. It encodes CASRISGTYEQYF.

This chain uses TRBV4-3 with TRBJ2-3; perhaps TRBD2 as D (5 bases). Germline V gives CDR1 LGHNA, CDR2 YSLEER. The length of the CDR3 is 16 residues. V dropped 2 bases and J dropped 5 bases, with 17 bases sitting between them. The CDR3 region is CASSQNFGLQLDTQYF. DNA of the CDR3: TGCGCCAGCAGCCAAAATTTTGGACTCCAATTAGATACGCAGTATTTT.

This chain connects TRBV2 to TRBJ1-2; TRBD1 matches 7 bases. V was pared by 6 bases and J by 4 bases, with 11 bases of the junction left unmatched. This CDR3 spans 15 amino acids. Germline CDR1 and CDR2: SNHLY and FYNNEI. CDR3 loop: CASSLDRAGVYGYTF. The CDR3 DNA sequence: TGTGCCAGCAGCCTCGACAGGGCTGGAGTCTATGGCTACACCTTC.

This sequence joins TRBV29-1 and TRBJ1-2, with D hard to call. Trimming cost V 4 bases and J 3 bases, with 12 bases left between them. Germline V gene data show CDR1 as SQVTM and CDR2 as ANQGSEA. The CDR3 is 13 amino acids. This CDR3 reads CSVASGDYYGYTF. Written as DNA, the CDR3 is TGCAGCGTTGCCAGTGGGGATTACTATGGCTACACCTTC.

The J gene is TRBJ1-6, the V gene TRBV6-5, with D possibly being TRBD1 (6 bases). The CDR3 contains 15 residues. The germline V gene encodes CDR1 MNHEY and CDR2 SVGAGI. The V end was cut by 7 bases, the J end by 0 bases, with 10 bases between. The DNA for the CDR3 is TGTGCCAGCACCAAAGGGGGCTCCTATAATTCACCCCTCCACTTT. Its protein product is CASTKGGSYNSPLHF.

DNA for the CDR3: TGTGCCAGCAGCAAACCGACAGGGGGAATAGGGGAGCAGTACTTC. Protein sequence: CASSKPTGGIGEQYF. V usage is TRBV21-1 and J usage is TRBJ2-7; TRBD1 was called by the table and not checked on the DNA. TRBV21-1 is listed as a pseudogene. The CDR3 extends over 15 amino acids.

This sequence joins TRBV2 and TRBJ1-3, with 10 positions matching TRBD1. This CDR3 region has 16 residues. The germline V gene has CDR1 SNHLY and CDR2 FYNNEI. V was pared by 6 bases and J by 4 bases, with 9 bases of the junction left unmatched. The DNA of the CDR3 is TGTGCCAGCAGACTCGACAGGGGGCGCGAGGGAAACACCATATATTTT. It encodes CASRLDRGREGNTIYF.

The chain joins TRBV7-9 to TRBJ1-1, with a possible D match to TRBD1 (6 bases). Germline V gene lookup returns CDR1 SEHNR and CDR2 FQNEAQ (reference sequence). V lost 4 bases, J lost 0 bases, and 12 bases lay in between. This CDR3 is built from 15 residues. The CDR3 reads CASSSRQAMNTEAFF. For the CDR3, the DNA is TGTGCCAGCAGCTCCCGACAGGCCATGAACACTGAAGCTTTCTTT.

V gene TRBV21-1 combines with J gene TRBJ2-1; the D call of TRBD2 is as the table states it, not checked on the DNA. TRBV21-1 is an annotated pseudogene. This CDR3 comprises 19 residues. The CDR3, as DNA: TGTGCCAGCAGCAAAGAGGAGACTAGCGGGGGAATGGGAATGAGTGAGCAGTTCTTC. This encodes CASSKEETSGGMGMSEQFF.

This chain links TRBV19 with TRBJ1-6, with D possibly matching TRBD1 (5 bases). The CDR3 has 15 amino acids. Germline CDR1 LNHDA, CDR2 SQIVND (reference sequence). Trimming pared 3 bases from V and 7 bases from J, leaving 13 bases between. CDR3 amino acids: CASSMTGGRNSPLHF. The CDR3 nucleotides read TGTGCCAGTAGTATGACGGGGGGTAGGAATTCACCCCTCCACTTT.

The chain has TRBV6-2 or TRBV6-3 and TRBJ2-1; 12 bases fit TRBD2. The CDR3 runs to 19 residues. The trim removed 6 bases at V and 4 bases at J, leaving 16 bases unmatched. Germline V gene data show CDR1 as MNHEY and CDR2 as SVGEGT. The CDR3 is CASSPRTSGTLGAYNEQFF. In DNA form, the CDR3 reads TGTGCCAGCAGCCCCCGGACTAGCGGGACTCTTGGGGCATACAATGAGCAGTTCTTC.

The J gene is TRBJ2-7, the V gene TRBV6-1, with D hard to call. The CDR3 runs 16 residues. Germline CDR1 is MNHNS and CDR2 is SASEGT. The V and J ends lost 3 bases and 0 bases respectively, with 15 bases between them. CDR3: CASSEFHSPFSYEQYF. The CDR3 DNA is TGTGCCAGCAGTGAGTTCCACAGCCCCTTCTCCTACGAGCAGTACTTC.

The chain joins TRBV3-1 (or the pseudogene TRBV3-2) to TRBJ1-5, with 8 positions matching TRBD1. This CDR3 region has 15 residues. The junction had 4 bases not matched to a gene; V was cut back by 4 bases and J by 2 bases. Per germline, CDR1 LGHDT and CDR2 YNNKEL (reference sequence). The CDR3 DNA is TGTGCCAGCAGCCTTGGACAGGGCCGCAATCAGCCCCAGCATTTT. Amino acid sequence: CASSLGQGRNQPQHF.

The J gene is TRBJ2-3, the V gene TRBV9, with no clear D. V lost 3 bases to trimming and J lost 0 bases, with 8 bases between them. The CDR3 is 14 amino acids. CDR1 and CDR2 (germline): SGDLS, YYNGEE. This CDR3 reads CASSAQGSTDTQYF. The DNA for the CDR3 is TGTGCCAGCAGCGCCCAAGGGAGCACAGATACGCAGTATTTT.

This clone was detected once. The V and J genes are TRBV6-5 and TRBJ2-1, with D hard to call. The V and J ends lost 10 bases and 3 bases respectively, with 13 bases between them. CDR3 length: 13 residues. Germline lookup yields CDR1 MNHEY and CDR2 SVGAGI. The CDR3 DNA is TGTGCCATCCAGACGAGGATCTACAATGAGCAGTTCTTC. Translated, it gives CAIQTRIYNEQFF.

J is TRBJ1-1 and V is TRBV19; D is ambiguous. Trimming took 10 bases from V and 0 from J, leaving 12 bases between them. The length of the CDR3 is 13 residues. The germline V gene has CDR1 LNHDA and CDR2 SQIVND (reference sequence). CDR3 residues: CATGLSMNTEAFF. In DNA form, the CDR3 reads TGTGCCACAGGCTTGAGCATGAACACTGAAGCTTTCTTT.